Following are 9 T cell receptor beta chains from one sample sequenced in a study of CD8 T cells in ankylosing spondylitis. TCRdb re-called the 5' RACE reads with MiXCR, one entry per CDR3 protein. The sample has 24,000 or so distinct CDR3 sequences; over 10% are singletons. The sequencing sample was made of blood. Receptors originate from a male donor with ankylosing spondylitis or in good health (not recorded which).

This clonotype was picked up many times. In DNA form, the CDR3 reads TGTGCCAGCTCTTCCCATGGCCCGCCGTCTTACCAAGTCTCCTACAATGAGCAGTTCTTC. Amino acids: CASSSHGPPSYQVSYNEQFF. The V gene is TRBV6-2 or TRBV6-3, the J gene TRBJ2-1; D not certain. Trimming took off 8 bases at V and 0 bases at J, with 29 bases between the two ends. This CDR3 spans 20 amino acids. The germline V gene has CDR1 MNHEY and CDR2 SVGEGT.

The table lists this clonotype with many counts. CDR3 sequence reads: CASGRDSGANVLTF. The CDR3 coding sequence is TGTGCCAGCGGACGGGATAGTGGGGCCAACGTCCTGACTTTC. The chain links TRBV6-2 or TRBV6-3 to TRBJ2-6; the D gene is possibly TRBD2 (5 bases). The CDR3 has 14 residues. Between the trimmed V and J ends, which lost 8 bases and 3 bases, there was a span of 11 bases. The V gene's germline CDR1 is MNHEY and CDR2 SVGEGT.

This clonotype came up many times. The rearrangement uses TRBV20-1 and TRBJ2-3; 7 positions agree with TRBD1. Germline V gene sequence: CDR1 DFQATT, CDR2 SNEGSKA (reference sequence). Trimming removed 5 bases from V and 0 bases from J; junction bases left unmatched: 5. This CDR3 has 14 residues. Written as DNA, the CDR3 is TGCAGTGCTGACAGGGTGGGGAGCACAGATACGCAGTATTTT. Encoded protein: CSADRVGSTDTQYF.

The chain joins TRBV7-2 to TRBJ2-1; perhaps TRBD2 as D (5 bases). Germline CDR1 and CDR2: SGHTA and FQGNSA. V was clipped by 5 bases and J by 9 bases, with 23 bases between them. The CDR3 contains 16 residues. The CDR3 DNA sequence: TGTGCCAGCAGCGAAAGAGTCCTTCTCAGAGGGAGTGAGCAGTTCTTC. It translates to CASSERVLLRGSEQFF.

This clonotype was seen only a few times. The chain combines TRBV12-3 or TRBV12-4 with TRBJ2-2; a possible D gene is TRBD2 (5 bases). The V end was cut by 7 bases, the J end by 6 bases, with 9 bases between. The CDR3 sequence is 12 residues long. The CDR3 region has the DNA TGTGCCAGCACCGGGGTCGCCGGGGAGCTGTTTTTT. Translating gives CASTGVAGELFF.

This clonotype was observed a few times. The V gene is TRBV7-9, the J gene TRBJ2-7; TRBD1 matches 7 bases. Germline CDR1 SEHNR, CDR2 FQNEAQ (reference sequence). The CDR3 covers 11 residues. The CDR3 nucleotides read TGTGCCAGCAGCTTCGGACAGGCGAAGATCGTC. This codes for CASSFGQAKIV.

This clonotype was observed a handful of times. This chain uses TRBV6-5 with TRBJ2-1; 7 bases align to TRBD1. Looked up from germline, CDR1 is MNHEY and CDR2 is SVGAGI. J gave up 4 bases and V 2 bases, and 5 bases lay outside the gene matches. This CDR3 spans 15 amino acids. CDR3 sequence: CASSYTGDTYNEQFF. The CDR3 nucleotides read TGTGCCAGCAGTTACACAGGGGATACTTACAATGAGCAGTTCTTC.

This clonotype showed up just a few times. V is TRBV20-1 and J is TRBJ2-7; TRBD1 matches at 9 bases. The germline V gene encodes CDR1 DFQATT and CDR2 SNEGSKA (reference sequence). Trimming took 4 bases from V and 5 from J; bases not matched to a gene: 12. The CDR3 spans 15 residues. The CDR3 DNA reads TGCAGTGCTACCCCCGGGACAGGGTCTGAAGACGAGCAGTACTTC. Its translation: CSATPGTGSEDEQYF.

This clonotype has only a few counts. V usage is TRBV7-2 and J usage is TRBJ1-1; D is perhaps TRBD1 (5 bases). The CDR3 is 15 residues long. Germline CDR1 reads SGHTA; CDR2 reads FQGNSA. Trimming removed 5 bases from V and 5 bases from J, with 18 bases in between. The CDR3, as DNA: TGTGCCAGCAGCCGTACGCGGGGCGCACGTACTGAAGCTTTCTTT. Translated: CASSRTRGARTEAFF.